A single sample gave rise to the 29 T cell receptor beta chains below, sequenced in a study of CD8 T cells in ankylosing spondylitis. Using its own MiXCR run on the 5' RACE reads, TCRdb lists one record per CDR3 protein. Of tens of thousands of distinct CDR3 sequences detected, over 5.5% appear once; the ten largest clones hold 10% to 15%. The sequencing input was blood, either unsorted or a sorted T cell fraction (not recorded which). The receptors derive from a male donor with ankylosing spondylitis or in good health (not recorded which).

This clonotype was picked up many times. The chain has TRBV12-3 or TRBV12-4 and TRBJ1-1, with D tentatively TRBD1 (6 bases). There are 14 residues in the CDR3. V gave up 6 bases and J gave up 2 bases, with 13 bases separating them. The CDR3 loop reads CASSLRDTNTEAFF. In nucleotides, the CDR3 is TGTGCCAGCAGCCTCCGGGACACAAACACTGAAGCTTTCTTT.

This clonotype was observed at least ten times. The rearrangement joins TRBV20-1 to TRBJ1-5; D unresolved. With 6 bases removed from V and 6 bases from J, the gap between germline ends came to 18 bases. In germline, CDR1 is DFQATT, CDR2 SNEGSKA (reference sequence). The CDR3 consists of 14 residues. The CDR3 here is CSAPNSGFRQPQHF. CDR3 sequence (DNA): TGCAGTGCCCCGAACAGCGGGTTTCGTCAGCCCCAGCATTTT.

This clonotype was counted at least ten times. The chain joins TRBV4-3 to TRBJ1-5; D not resolved. The germline gives CDR1 LGHNA, CDR2 YSLEER. The V end was cut by 0 bases, the J end by 3 bases, with 6 bases between. The CDR3 runs to 14 residues. CDR3 amino acids: CASSQDRANQPQHF. In DNA form, the CDR3 reads TGCGCCAGCAGCCAAGATCGGGCCAATCAGCCCCAGCATTTT.

There are many counts of this clonotype. The CDR3 coding sequence is TGTGCCAGCAGTGAAGGGACAAATGAGCAGTTCTTC. It encodes CASSEGTNEQFF. This rearrangement joins TRBV25-1 to TRBJ2-1, with D possibly being TRBD1 (6 bases). V dropped 2 bases and J dropped 7 bases, with 6 bases sitting between them. This CDR3 comprises 12 residues. Germline loops: CDR1 MGHDK, CDR2 SYGVNS.

This clonotype showed up many times. The CDR3 sequence: CAFDRGTGNTIYF. CDR3 DNA sequence: TGTGCCTTTGACAGGGGAACGGGAAACACCATATATTTT. This chain joins TRBV12-3 or TRBV12-4 and TRBJ1-3; 8 bases match TRBD1. V lost 11 bases and J lost 4; bases outside the gene matches: 7. CDR3 size: 13 residues.

On this clonotype: A read error may be the cause here, since a much bigger clone is one base away. The chain carries TRBV10-3 and TRBJ2-1; the D gene is possibly TRBD1 (6 bases). Trimming shortened V by 4 bases and J by 0 bases, and 13 bases separated the two germline ends. The CDR3 is 16 amino acids. In germline, CDR1 is ENHRY, CDR2 SYGVKD. For the CDR3, the DNA is TGTGCCATCAGTGGCACAGGGAGTAGCTCCTACAATGAGCAGTTCTTC. Encoded protein: CAISGTGSSSYNEQFF.

This clonotype was counted ten times or more. The rearrangement uses TRBV5-1 and TRBJ1-1, with a tentative D call TRBD1 (5 bases). The germline CDR1 and CDR2 sequences are SGHRS and YFSETQ. The germline V and J ends were trimmed by 0 bases and 1 base, with 13 bases remaining between them. This CDR3 comprises 16 residues. As DNA, the CDR3 is TGCGCCAGCAGCTTGGTACTCGGGGCCGCGAACACTGAAGCTTTCTTT. The encoded protein is CASSLVLGAANTEAFF.

This clonotype came up many times. This chain links TRBV5-1 with TRBJ2-2; 8 bases align to TRBD1. V lost 3 bases and J lost 6; bases outside the gene matches: 7. Germline CDR1 reads SGHRS; CDR2 reads YFSETQ. There are 15 residues in the CDR3. This CDR3 is CASSYQTGVSGELFF. Here the CDR3 DNA reads TGCGCCAGCAGCTACCAGACAGGGGTCTCCGGGGAGCTGTTTTTT.

Turning to this clonotype: A much larger clone is a single base away; this may be a read error. The chain carries TRBV6-2 or TRBV6-3 and TRBJ1-1; TRBD1 matches at 12 bases. This CDR3 spans 14 amino acids. Germline V gives CDR1 MNHEY, CDR2 SVGEGT. DNA of the CDR3: TGTGCCAGCAGGGGACAGGGGGCAAATACTGGAGCTTTCTTT. Amino acids: CASRGQGANTGAFF.

This clonotype has a count of ten or more. The V gene is TRBV21-1, the J gene TRBJ2-5; TRBD1, as called in the table, went unchecked against the DNA. TRBV21-1 is a pseudogene. This CDR3 is built from 17 residues. The CDR3 DNA reads as TGTGCCAGCAGCCCCCCGGACAGGGGTCTCTGGGCAGAGACCCAGTACTTC. Translated: CASSPPDRGLWAETQYF.

This clonotype was seen at least ten times. The DNA of the CDR3 is TGCAGTGCTAGAGATCCCCGGTCCCAGCTGAATGAGCAGTTCTTC. Amino acids: CSARDPRSQLNEQFF. V gene TRBV20-1 combines with J gene TRBJ2-1; D call uncertain. This CDR3 comprises 15 residues. Germline V CDR1 and CDR2: DFQATT, SNEGSKA (reference sequence). Between the trimmed V and J ends, which lost 0 bases and 7 bases, there was a span of 16 bases.

This clonotype was counted at least ten times. The V gene is TRBV12-3 or TRBV12-4, the J gene TRBJ1-3, with 9 positions matching TRBD1. V lost 7 bases to trimming and J lost 2 bases; unmatched junction nucleotides: 9. This CDR3 is 16 amino acids long. CDR3 amino acids: CASKGGQGFAGNTIYF. As DNA, the CDR3 is TGTGCCAGCAAAGGAGGACAGGGGTTCGCTGGAAACACCATATATTTT.

There are many counts of this clonotype. The chain combines TRBV7-8 with TRBJ2-7; 7 bases line up with TRBD1. There are 14 residues in the CDR3. Germline lookup yields CDR1 SGHVS and CDR2 FQNEAQ. V lost 5 bases, J lost 1 base, and 5 bases stayed unmatched. CDR3 region: CASSPRDRSYEQYF. In nucleotides, the CDR3 is TGTGCCAGCAGCCCGAGGGACAGATCCTACGAGCAGTACTTC.

This clonotype appeared many times. The rearrangement uses TRBV6-2 or TRBV6-3 and TRBJ1-6; TRBD1 agrees at 8 bases. J lost 9 bases, V lost 6 bases, and 16 bases had no gene match. This CDR3 is built from 17 residues. The germline CDR1 and CDR2 sequences are MNHEY and SVGEGT. CDR3 amino acids: CASSPYNPLTGVSPLHF. The CDR3 region has the DNA TGTGCCAGCAGCCCTTACAACCCCTTGACAGGGGTTTCACCCCTCCACTTT.

About this clonotype: A read error is possible here, since a much larger clone lies one base away. The chain joins TRBV20-1 to TRBJ2-1; maybe TRBD2 (6 bases). The germline V gene encodes CDR1 DFQATT and CDR2 SNEGSKA (reference sequence). The length of the CDR3 is 15 residues. CDR3: CSAPKLALSHNEQFF. The DNA of the CDR3 is TGCAGTGCTCCTAAACTAGCCCTCTCCCACAATGAGCAGTTCTTC.

This clonotype has at least ten counts. The gene calls are TRBV27 and TRBJ2-3; D is perhaps TRBD1 (7 bases). The V end lost 3 bases, the J end lost 3 bases, and 13 bases lay between the germline ends. Germline CDR1 and CDR2: MNHEY and SMNVEV (reference sequence). This CDR3 contains 15 residues. CDR3 protein: CASSFQGGPTDTQYF. The CDR3 region has the DNA TGTGCCAGCAGTTTTCAGGGGGGCCCGACAGATACGCAGTATTTT.

In the case of this clonotype: At one of its ends the junction is not consistent with the germline gene, which may arise from a read error. The chain recombines TRBV5-1 with TRBJ2-3; the D gene is possibly TRBD2 (7 bases). Germline V lookup: CDR1 SGHRS, CDR2 YFSETQ. The CDR3 covers 16 residues. Here the CDR3 DNA reads TGCGCCAGCATCTTGGATGGCGGGGGCGGCGCAGATACGCAGTATTTT. The encoded protein is CASILDGGGGADTQYF.

This clonotype was counted at least ten times. This chain connects TRBV5-1 to TRBJ2-2; no firm D call. Germline lookup yields CDR1 SGHRS and CDR2 YFSETQ. The CDR3 loop spans 14 amino acids. Trimming removed 3 bases from V and 7 bases from J, with 13 bases in between. This CDR3 reads CASSYVTNGGELFF. The CDR3 DNA reads TGCGCCAGCAGCTATGTGACCAATGGCGGGGAGCTGTTTTTT. The whole variable domain, remainder taken from reference TRBV5-1 and TRBJ2-2, is KAGVTQTPRYLIKTRGQQVTLSCSPISGHRSVSWYQQTPGQGLQFLFEYFSETQRNKGNFPGRFSGRQFSNSRSEMNVSTLELGDSALYLCASSYVTNGGELFFGEGSRLTVL.

This clonotype was seen many times. This chain uses TRBV5-1 with TRBJ2-1, with 9 bases fitting TRBD2. CDR1 is SGHRS, CDR2 YFSETQ, per germline. The CDR3 has 18 amino acids. V was clipped by 0 bases and J by 8 bases; unmatched bases: 15. The CDR3, as DNA: TGCGCCAGCAGCTTGGCCGGGACTAGCTCAACCGGAGGGGATGAGCAGTTCTTC. It is translated as CASSLAGTSSTGGDEQFF.

In its sample, this clonotype was seen many times. The chain employs TRBV4-2 and TRBJ2-7; 8 nucleotides line up with TRBD1. J lost 1 base, V lost 4 bases, and 6 bases had no gene match. Germline loops: CDR1 LGHNA, CDR2 YNFKEQ. CDR3 length equals 15 residues. The chain's CDR3 is CASSPPGTGSYEQYF. Here the CDR3 DNA reads TGTGCCAGCAGCCCCCCCGGGACAGGATCCTACGAGCAGTACTTC.

Many counts were recorded for this clonotype. This chain joins TRBV5-1 and TRBJ2-3; D is unclear. This CDR3 comprises 14 residues. Germline V gives CDR1 SGHRS, CDR2 YFSETQ. Trimming took 0 bases from V and 4 from J, leaving 9 bases between them. CDR3 sequence: CASSLARDPDTQYF. CDR3 bases: TGCGCCAGCAGCTTGGCACGAGACCCAGATACGCAGTATTTT. The full variable domain, its missing parts supplied by reference TRBV5-1 and TRBJ2-3, is KAGVTQTPRYLIKTRGQQVTLSCSPISGHRSVSWYQQTPGQGLQFLFEYFSETQRNKGNFPGRFSGRQFSNSRSEMNVSTLELGDSALYLCASSLARDPDTQYFGPGTRLTVL.

This clonotype has a count of ten or more. V usage is TRBV20-1 and J usage is TRBJ1-2; D possibly corresponds to TRBD1 (6 bases). Trimming took off 1 base at V and 0 bases at J, with 12 bases between the two ends. The CDR3 sequence is 15 residues long. Germline V gives CDR1 DFQATT, CDR2 SNEGSKA (reference sequence). CDR3: CSARGTDRTNYGYTF. The CDR3 region has the DNA TGCAGTGCTAGAGGGACAGACAGAACTAACTATGGCTACACCTTC.

This clonotype was detected ten times or more. V is TRBV20-1 and J is TRBJ2-7; TRBD2 matches at 9 bases. The CDR3 consists of 13 residues. Trimming took 3 bases from V and 7 from J; bases not matched to a gene: 7. Per the germline V gene, CDR1 is DFQATT and CDR2 is SNEGSKA (reference sequence). The chain's CDR3 is CSASSGGKREQYF. The CDR3 nucleotides read TGCAGTGCTAGTAGCGGGGGAAAGCGGGAGCAGTACTTC.

This clonotype has more than one count but fewer than ten. This rearrangement joins TRBV3-1 to TRBJ2-7; D not resolved. The germline gives CDR1 LGHDT, CDR2 YNNKEL (reference sequence). The CDR3 sequence is 14 residues long. Deletions cut 4 bases from V and 6 bases from J, with 16 bases between. The CDR3 here is CASSLSKEQAEQYF. The CDR3 nucleotides read TGTGCCAGCAGCCTCTCAAAGGAGCAGGCCGAGCAGTACTTC.

This clonotype showed up many times. This chain links TRBV20-1 with TRBJ1-5; TRBD1 agrees at 7 bases. With V trimmed by 6 bases and J by 6 bases, 11 bases remained unmatched. The CDR3 consists of 14 residues. The germline V gene has CDR1 DFQATT and CDR2 SNEGSKA (reference sequence). CDR3 residues: CSAPNRGWGQPQHF. CDR3 DNA: TGCAGTGCGCCAAACAGGGGCTGGGGTCAGCCCCAGCATTTT.

This clonotype was counted once. The CDR3 protein is CATSDTQGLLETQYF. The CDR3 DNA sequence: TGTGCCACCAGTGATACCCAGGGGCTGTTGGAGACCCAGTACTTC. The rearrangement uses TRBV24-1 and TRBJ2-5; the D gene is possibly TRBD1 (6 bases). This CDR3 spans 15 amino acids. Trimming took off 3 bases at V and 5 bases at J, with 15 bases between the two ends. Per germline, CDR1 KGHDR and CDR2 SFDVKD.

This clonotype has a count of ten or more. The chain carries TRBV19 and TRBJ2-7; D remains unclear. The CDR3 length is 14 residues. Germline V gives CDR1 LNHDA, CDR2 SQIVND (reference sequence). V was clipped by 4 bases and J by 3 bases, with 13 bases between them. CDR3: CASSRVAGNYEQYF. The CDR3 nucleotides are TGTGCCAGTAGTAGGGTGGCAGGAAACTACGAGCAGTACTTC.

This clonotype came up many times. V usage is TRBV5-1 and J usage is TRBJ2-1; TRBD1 agrees at 10 bases. Unmatched junction bases numbered 5, after V lost 3 bases and J lost 2 bases. CDR3 length equals 16 residues. The V gene's germline CDR1 is SGHRS and CDR2 YFSETQ. The CDR3 region is CASSSRTGGTYNEQFF. CDR3 DNA: TGCGCCAGCAGCTCGCGGACAGGGGGGACCTACAATGAGCAGTTCTTC.

This clonotype was observed at least ten times. The chain carries TRBV6-2 or TRBV6-3 and TRBJ2-4; D not resolved. From germline, CDR1 is MNHEY and CDR2 SVGEGT. This CDR3 contains 14 residues. The V end lost 6 bases, the J end lost 0 bases, and 9 bases lay between the germline ends. CDR3 DNA sequence: TGTGCCAGCAGGACCGATCCAGCCAAAAACATTCAGTACTTC. This encodes CASRTDPAKNIQYF.